The 31 T cell receptor beta chains given below trace back to one sample, sequenced in a study of regulatory T cells in long-lasting Graves disease. Specified time point: persistent/refractory GD, antithyroid drugs over 5 years with positive TRAb. The TCR library was prepared using RNA isolated from PBMCs. The authors built TCR beta libraries using iRepertoire HTBI primers and Arm-PCR of CDR3 regions. TCRdb re-analysed the multiplex PCR reads in MiXCR, keeping a single row per CDR3 protein. The repertoire holds approximately 400,000 distinct CDR3 sequences, with 20% to 30% as singletons. Material: peripheral blood mononuclear cells (PBMCs), obtained when the disease was refractory, from a patient treated with antithyroid drugs. These receptors were taken from a female donor with Graves disease.

This clonotype appeared a few times. The chain has TRBV13 and TRBJ2-7; D gene unclear. Deletions cut 4 bases from V and 4 bases from J, with 11 bases between. The CDR3 covers 13 residues. Germline assignment: CDR1 PRHDT and CDR2 FYEKMQ (reference sequence). For the CDR3, the DNA is TGTGCCAGCAGCTCCGCGGTGCGTTACGAGCAGTACTTC. This translates into CASSSAVRYEQYF.

This clonotype was counted a few times. CDR3 protein: CASSLFTTGSYEQYF. The CDR3 coding sequence is TGTGCCAGCAGCTTATTCACCACCGGCTCCTACGAGCAGTACTTC. The genes are TRBV7-8 and TRBJ2-7; D not certain. Germline V gene lookup returns CDR1 SGHVS and CDR2 FQNEAQ. Trimming cost V 2 bases and J 0 bases, with 11 bases left between them. The CDR3 is 15 amino acids.

This chain uses TRBV20-1 with TRBJ1-4; 7 positions match TRBD1. There are 13 residues in the CDR3. J was trimmed by 7 bases and V by 5 bases; bases with no gene match: 7. Per the germline V gene, CDR1 is DFQATT and CDR2 is SNEGSKA (reference sequence). CDR3 residues: CSALRGLGEKLFF. Here the CDR3 DNA reads TGCAGTGCTCTTAGGGGGCTGGGTGAAAAACTGTTTTTT.

This clonotype was counted at least ten times. J is TRBJ1-5 and V is TRBV28; no clear D. CDR1 MDHEN and CDR2 SYDVKM come from the germline V gene. This CDR3 region has 14 residues. Trimming left V 2 bases short and J 2 bases short, with 7 bases between. The CDR3 DNA reads TGTGCCAGCAGTTTAGGTCTCGGCAATCAGCCCCAGCATTTT. Its translation: CASSLGLGNQPQHF.

The CDR3 nucleotides are TGTGCCAGCAGCTTTGGAGCGCCTTACTTCTACAATGAGCAGTTCTTC. Its translation is CASSFGAPYFYNEQFF. The chain has TRBV7-8 and TRBJ2-1; D gene unclear. This CDR3 spans 16 amino acids. CDR1 SGHVS and CDR2 FQNEAQ come from the germline V gene. Trimming removed 3 bases at V and 3 bases at J, with 15 bases between. Full variable domain (remainder filled in from reference TRBV7-8 and TRBJ2-1): GAGVSQSPRYKVAKRGQDVALRCDPISGHVSLFWYQQALGQGPEFLTYFQNEAQLDKSGLPSDRFFAERPEGSVSTLKIQRTQQEDSAVYLCASSFGAPYFYNEQFFGPGTRLTVL.

The V call is TRBV7-6, the J call TRBJ1-2; D unclear. V was trimmed by 2 bases and J by 4 bases, leaving 14 bases between them. From germline, CDR1 is SGHVS and CDR2 FNYEAQ. The CDR3 runs to 15 residues. CDR3 loop: CASSLIGAAPYGYTF. The DNA of the CDR3 is TGTGCCAGCAGCTTAATCGGCGCAGCACCCTATGGCTACACCTTC.

About this clonotype itself: This may stem from a read error, because a much larger clone lies one nucleotide away. This chain uses TRBV30 with TRBJ2-7, with 10 bases fitting TRBD1. The germline V gene has CDR1 GTSNPN and CDR2 SVGIG (reference sequence). The length of the CDR3 is 14 residues. The CDR3 bases are TGTACCTGGAGTTATGGACAGGGGGCCTACGAGCAGTACTTC. Protein product: CTWSYGQGAYEQYF.

The sample holds a few counts of this clonotype. The chain recombines TRBV6-1 with TRBJ2-7; D gene uncertain. CDR1 is MNHNS, CDR2 SASEGT, per germline. With 6 bases removed from V and 2 bases from J, the gap between germline ends came to 11 bases. CDR3 length equals 13 residues. The CDR3 nucleotides are TGTGCCAGCAGGCGACTCCCTGCCTACGAGCAGTACTTC. Translated, it gives CASRRLPAYEQYF.

This clonotype was observed many times. This chain links TRBV12-3 or TRBV12-4 with TRBJ2-7; D might be TRBD2 (5 bases). The CDR3 length is 16 residues. With 0 bases removed from V and 0 bases from J, the gap between germline ends came to 12 bases. CDR3 protein: CASSLALGRGSYEQYF. The CDR3 coding sequence is TGTGCCAGCAGTTTAGCGCTAGGACGGGGCTCCTACGAGCAGTACTTC.

The rearrangement joins TRBV7-2 to TRBJ1-1; TRBD1 aligns across 8 bases. Germline assignment: CDR1 SGHTA and CDR2 FQGNSA. J gave up 7 bases and V 5 bases, and 6 bases lay outside the gene matches. CDR3 size: 13 residues. The CDR3 is CASSRGTGLEAFF. DNA for the CDR3: TGTGCCAGCAGCCGAGGGACAGGCCTTGAAGCTTTCTTT.

In this sample, this clonotype turned up once. The DNA of the CDR3 is TGTGCCAGCAGTCCGGGGGGGGTCTCCACGAACGAGCAGTACTTC. Protein sequence: CASSPGGVSTNEQYF. The chain couples TRBV7-2 to TRBJ2-7; TRBD2 matches 8 bases. Losses at the gene ends were 6 bases for V and 5 bases for J; bases not matched to a gene: 12. The germline CDR1 and CDR2 sequences are SGHTA and FQGNSA. This CDR3 comprises 15 residues. Combining the CDR3 with reference TRBV7-2 and TRBJ2-7 gives the whole variable domain GAGVSQSPSNKVTEKGKDVELRCDPISGHTALYWYRQSLGQGLEFLIYFQGNSAPDKSGLPSDRFSAERTGGSVSTLTIQRTQQEDSAVYLCASSPGGVSTNEQYFGPGTRLTVT.

This clonotype was observed a few times. Here the CDR3 reads CASSLAIYEGRNTEAFF. For the CDR3, the DNA is TGTGCCAGCAGCTTAGCGATTTACGAGGGAAGGAACACTGAAGCTTTCTTT. The chain joins TRBV7-9 to TRBJ1-1; D unresolved. CDR3 length: 17 residues. Germline CDR1 reads SEHNR; CDR2 reads FQNEAQ (reference sequence). The V end was cut by 0 bases, the J end by 1 base, with 15 bases between.

The table lists this clonotype with a few counts. This rearrangement joins TRBV13 to TRBJ2-5; a possible D gene is TRBD2 (5 bases). Germline-derived CDR1 and CDR2 are PRHDT and FYEKMQ (reference sequence). The CDR3 has 15 amino acids. The V and J ends lost 3 bases and 4 bases respectively, with 15 bases between them. The CDR3 protein is CASSFRGSRGETQYF. The CDR3 DNA reads TGTGCCAGCAGCTTCCGAGGGTCCAGAGGAGAGACCCAGTACTTC.

The rearrangement links TRBV2 to TRBJ1-1; 7 bases match TRBD1. CDR3 length: 14 amino acids. The germline gives CDR1 SNHLY, CDR2 FYNNEI. The V gene end was trimmed by 6 bases and the J gene end by 4 bases; junction bases not matched to a gene: 8. The CDR3, as DNA: TGTGCCAGCAGGACGACAGGGTCGGGCACTGAAGCTTTCTTT. This gives the protein CASRTTGSGTEAFF.

The table lists this clonotype with a few counts. The V and J genes are TRBV6-2 or TRBV6-3 and TRBJ1-1; no definite D call. CDR1 MNHEY and CDR2 SVGEGT come from the germline V gene. The CDR3 is 13 residues long. Trimming took 4 bases from V and 0 from J, leaving 6 bases between them. CDR3 residues: CASSLKLNTEAFF. In DNA form, the CDR3 reads TGTGCCAGCAGTTTAAAGCTGAACACTGAAGCTTTCTTT.

The chain couples TRBV30 to TRBJ1-1; D might be TRBD1 (5 bases). The CDR3 extends over 16 amino acids. Germline V lookup: CDR1 GTSNPN, CDR2 SVGIG (reference sequence). With 2 bases removed from V and 1 base from J, the gap between germline ends came to 17 bases. Here the CDR3 DNA reads TGTGCCTGGAGTCCTTGGACACACGGAAGGAACACTGAAGCTTTCTTT. Its protein product is CAWSPWTHGRNTEAFF.

About this clonotype: A read error is likely, as this CDR3 ends without the conserved phenylalanine or tryptophan. The chain links TRBV29-1 to TRBJ1-2, with TRBD1 matching 10 bases. J was trimmed by 4 bases and V by 5 bases; bases with no gene match: 10. The V gene's germline CDR1 is SQVTM and CDR2 ANQGSEA. This CDR3 region has 15 residues. CDR3 in amino acids: CSVTTPGQGTYGYTS. The CDR3 DNA follows: TGCAGCGTTACCACTCCGGGACAGGGGACCTATGGCTACACCTCC.

This clonotype was detected only a few times. V is TRBV29-1 and J is TRBJ1-5; possible D gene TRBD1, 6 bases. The CDR3 runs to 16 residues. The ends were cut back, 7 bases at V and 2 bases at J, with 21 bases in the middle. CDR1 SQVTM and CDR2 ANQGSEA come from the germline V gene. CDR3 protein: CSGGSRDTSRNQPQHF. CDR3 in DNA: TGCAGCGGGGGTTCTCGGGACACCAGCCGCAATCAGCCCCAGCATTTT.

The chain recombines TRBV20-1 with TRBJ2-1; D possibly uses TRBD1 or TRBD2 (5 bases each). CDR1 is DFQATT and CDR2 is SNEGSKA in the germline V gene (reference sequence). The CDR3 loop spans 16 amino acids. Trimming shortened V by 5 bases and J by 1 base, and 18 bases separated the two germline ends. CDR3 in amino acids: CSALAGTPDSYNEQFF. DNA for the CDR3: TGCAGTGCTCTAGCCGGGACCCCTGATTCCTACAATGAGCAGTTCTTC.

This clonotype came up a few times. The rearrangement joins TRBV28 to TRBJ2-7, with 10 positions matching TRBD1. This CDR3 comprises 15 residues. The germline gives CDR1 MDHEN, CDR2 SYDVKM. Germline trimming cut 6 bases from V and 6 bases from J; bases unmatched to any gene: 11. CDR3 sequence reads: CASRNSGTGVREQYF. As DNA, the CDR3 is TGTGCCAGCAGAAACTCCGGGACAGGGGTTCGCGAGCAGTACTTC.

This clonotype was seen a few times. The chain recombines TRBV15 with TRBJ1-4; D remains unclear. Germline V CDR1 and CDR2: LNHNV, YYDKDF (reference sequence). The CDR3 is 16 amino acids. V lost 3 bases, J lost 4 bases, and 15 bases lay in between. DNA of the CDR3: TGTGCCACCAGCAGTCGACGCGGCGGTTTTAATGAAAAACTGTTTTTT. Encoded protein: CATSSRRGGFNEKLFF.

This clonotype was detected ten times or more. V and J are TRBV2 and TRBJ2-7; no clear D gene. CDR3 length equals 14 residues. V dropped 3 bases and J dropped 0 bases, with 9 bases sitting between them. Germline CDR1 and CDR2: SNHLY and FYNNEI. The CDR3 region has the DNA TGTGCCAGCAGTGATTCCAGCACCTCCTACGAGCAGTACTTC. Its translation is CASSDSSTSYEQYF.

This sequence joins TRBV7-9 and TRBJ2-7, with 9 bases identical to TRBD2. Germline loops: CDR1 SEHNR, CDR2 FQNEAQ (reference sequence). The CDR3 contains 14 residues. V shed 4 bases and J 4 bases; nucleotides not matched to a gene: 5. CDR3 sequence (DNA): TGTGCCAGCAGCTCTAGCGGGATGGGATACGAGCAGTACTTC. Protein sequence: CASSSSGMGYEQYF.

This clonotype was picked up a small number of times. The chain uses TRBV6-1 and TRBJ2-6; no clear D gene. Deletions cut 7 bases from V and 3 bases from J, with 16 bases between. Germline V gives CDR1 MNHNS, CDR2 SASEGT. CDR3 length: 16 amino acids. The CDR3 bases are TGTGCCAGCACTCCCGCCCGAGCAGGTGGGGCCAACGTCCTGACTTTC. Its translation: CASTPARAGGANVLTF.

A few counts support this clonotype. The rearrangement uses TRBV5-6 and TRBJ2-5; 7 nucleotides line up with TRBD1. The CDR3 covers 14 residues. V was pared by 4 bases and J by 4 bases, with 7 bases of the junction left unmatched. Germline-derived CDR1 and CDR2 are SGHDT and YYEEEE. CDR3 DNA: TGTGCCAGCAGCGGGTACAGGGGACGAGAGACCCAGTACTTC. Encoded protein: CASSGYRGRETQYF.

The chain combines TRBV27 with TRBJ2-7; D perhaps matches TRBD1 (6 bases). Between the trimmed V and J ends, which lost 3 bases and 6 bases, there was a span of 21 bases. Germline CDR1 reads MNHEY; CDR2 reads SMNVEV (reference sequence). This CDR3 region has 16 residues. CDR3 amino acids: CASSFYLPGQTIEQYF. The CDR3 DNA follows: TGTGCCAGCAGTTTTTACCTGCCCGGACAGACCATCGAGCAGTACTTC.

In this sample, this clonotype turned up a few times. The chain couples TRBV6-9 to TRBJ2-2; 10 bases line up with TRBD1. The CDR3 is 16 residues long. Trimming took 3 bases from V and 5 from J; bases not matched to a gene: 6. CDR1 and CDR2 from the germline V gene are MNHGY and SVAAGI. CDR3 in DNA: TGTGCCAGCAGTTACCCGACAGGGGGCTTAACCGGGGAGCTGTTTTTT. It translates to CASSYPTGGLTGELFF.

The rearrangement links TRBV9 to TRBJ1-3; D may be TRBD1 (6 bases). This CDR3 spans 15 amino acids. Between the trimmed V and J ends, which lost 2 bases and 0 bases, there was a span of 9 bases. Per germline, CDR1 SGDLS and CDR2 YYNGEE. CDR3 region: CASSVDSDSGNTIYF. CDR3 nucleotides: TGTGCCAGCAGCGTGGACAGCGACTCTGGAAACACCATATATTTT.

This clonotype was seen more than once but under ten times. The rearrangement joins TRBV28 to TRBJ2-6; D is undetermined. V shed 3 bases and J shed 0 bases, with 6 bases lying between them. The CDR3 is made up of 15 amino acids. CDR1 and CDR2 (germline): MDHEN, SYDVKM. CDR3 in DNA: TGTGCCAGCAGTTTGTTCAGCTCTGGGGCCAACGTCCTGACTTTC. Translation gives CASSLFSSGANVLTF.

The chain joins TRBV27 to TRBJ2-2; perhaps D is TRBD1 or TRBD2 (6 bases each). The CDR3 is made up of 15 amino acids. CDR1 is MNHEY, CDR2 SMNVEV, per germline (reference sequence). Trimming removed 2 bases from V and 6 bases from J, with 13 bases in between. CDR3 sequence (DNA): TGTGCCAGCAGTTTAGCCAGGGGAGGCGCCGGGGAGCTGTTTTTT. Its translation is CASSLARGGAGELFF.

The gene calls are TRBV6-2 or TRBV6-3 and TRBJ2-1; D is ambiguous. The V end lost 0 bases, the J end lost 2 bases, and 11 bases lay between the germline ends. The CDR3 is 16 amino acids. The germline gives CDR1 MNHEY, CDR2 SVGEGT. CDR3 nucleotide sequence: TGTGCCAGCAGTTACTCCGGCACTTACCCCTACAATGAGCAGTTCTTC. Its translation is CASSYSGTYPYNEQFF.